The 23 T cell receptor beta chains listed next were all sequenced from one sample in a study of OX40 agonist ivuxolimab in advanced cancers. The method was immunoSEQ multiplex PCR; TCRdb's version includes in-frame clones alone and lacks a portion of them. The sample consists of under 150,000 clones, over 75% of them appearing once. The sequences come from CD4+ or CD8+ T cells sorted from blood, collected in a trial of the OX40 agonist ivuxolimab. The receptor set was obtained from an adult with an advanced solid tumor such as melanoma, head and neck, liver or kidney cancer.

The chain links TRBV5-1 to TRBJ2-5, with D hard to call. Germline CDR1 is SGHRS and CDR2 is YFSETQ. The V end was cut by 0 bases, the J end by 4 bases, with 10 bases between. The CDR3 consists of 14 residues. This chain's CDR3 is CASSLEARRETQYF. In DNA form, the CDR3 reads TGCGCCAGCAGCTTGGAGGCCCGGAGAGAGACCCAGTACTTC. The full variable domain, with the rest looked up from reference TRBV5-1 and TRBJ2-5, is KAGVTQTPRYLIKTRGQQVTLSCSPISGHRSVSWYQQTPGQGLQFLFEYFSETQRNKGNFPGRFSGRQFSNSRSEMNVSTLELGDSALYLCASSLEARRETQYFGPGTRLLVL.

The chain is built from TRBV7-9 and TRBJ2-7; 9 nucleotides agree with TRBD1. This CDR3 comprises 14 residues. The V gene end was trimmed by 0 bases and the J gene end by 4 bases; junction bases not matched to a gene: 1. Germline V lookup: CDR1 SEHNR, CDR2 FQNEAQ (reference sequence). Written as DNA, the CDR3 is TGTGCCAGCAGCTTAGCGGACAGGGGTTACGAGCAGTACTTC. Translating gives CASSLADRGYEQYF.

This sequence joins TRBV5-4 and TRBJ1-5; D ambiguous. This CDR3 is built from 13 residues. Trimming shortened V by 4 bases and J by 3 bases, and 8 bases separated the two germline ends. Per the germline V gene, CDR1 is SGHNT and CDR2 is YYREEE (reference sequence). CDR3 sequence reads: CASSRAVNQPQHF. DNA for the CDR3: TGTGCCAGCAGCAGGGCAGTCAATCAGCCCCAGCATTTT. Full variable domain (missing parts from reference TRBV5-4 and TRBJ1-5): ETGVTQSPTHLIKTRGQQVTLRCSSQSGHNTVSWYQQALGQGPQFIFQYYREEENGRGNFPPRFSGLQFPNYSSELNVNALELDDSALYLCASSRAVNQPQHFGDGTRLSIL.

This chain joins TRBV6-5 and TRBJ2-1; D gene unclear. Germline assignment: CDR1 MNHEY and CDR2 SVGAGI. The CDR3 length is 15 residues. V was pared by 7 bases and J by 4 bases, with 17 bases between. Here the CDR3 DNA reads TGTGCCAGCAACCCTCTCGGGCTCGGATACAATGAGCAGTTCTTC. Translation gives CASNPLGLGYNEQFF.

The rearrangement uses TRBV28 and TRBJ2-7; D unresolved. The V gene lost 5 bases and the J gene lost 3 bases, with 11 bases spanning the gap. This CDR3 region has 13 residues. CDR1 is MDHEN, CDR2 SYDVKM, per germline. The CDR3 coding sequence is TGTGCCAGCAGTCTCAGGACCAACTACGAGCAGTACTTC. Translating it yields CASSLRTNYEQYF.

J is TRBJ2-1 and V is TRBV28, with D perhaps matching TRBD1 (6 bases). Germline CDR1 is MDHEN and CDR2 is SYDVKM. This CDR3 is built from 15 residues. Trimming took 10 bases from V and 4 from J, leaving 20 bases between them. The CDR3 bases are TGTGCCACCACCTTCCGGAACAGGGTATACAATGAGCAGTTCTTC. Encoded protein: CATTFRNRVYNEQFF.

The rearrangement joins TRBV5-6 to TRBJ2-3; D unclear. With 4 bases removed from V and 5 bases from J, the gap between germline ends came to 17 bases. CDR3 length equals 15 residues. Germline CDR1 SGHDT, CDR2 YYEEEE. This CDR3 is CASSVYGTEGDTQYF. In DNA, the CDR3 is TGTGCCAGCAGCGTATACGGTACCGAAGGAGATACGCAGTATTTT.

This clone turned up a few times. This chain joins TRBV7-9 and TRBJ2-1; no firm D call. CDR1 is SEHNR, CDR2 FQNEAQ, per germline (reference sequence). This CDR3 has 11 amino acids. The V end was cut by 1 base, the J end by 13 bases, with 8 bases between. The CDR3 DNA is TGTGCCAGCAGCTTAGAACATGCACAGTTCTTC. The encoded protein is CASSLEHAQFF. The complete variable domain, with remaining parts taken from reference TRBV7-9 and TRBJ2-1, reads DTGVSQNPRHKITKRGQNVTFRCDPISEHNRLYWYRQTLGQGPEFLTYFQNEAQLEKSRLLSDRFSAERPKGSFSTLEIQRTEQGDSAMYLCASSLEHAQFFGPGTRLTVL.

V gene TRBV6-6 combines with J gene TRBJ2-6; 9 nucleotides line up with TRBD1. The CDR3 is 15 residues long. Looked up from germline, CDR1 is MNHNY and CDR2 is SVGAGI (reference sequence). Trimming took 6 bases from V and 1 from J; bases not matched to a gene: 1. The CDR3 nucleotides are TGTGCCAGCAGAGGACAGGGGTCTGGGGCCAACGTCCTGACTTTC. Translated, it gives CASRGQGSGANVLTF.

The V gene is TRBV5-1, the J gene TRBJ2-5; the D is unclear. Matching the DNA end better, TRBJ2-7 makes the J call doubtful. Germline values: CDR1 SGHRS, CDR2 YFSETQ. The CDR3 is made up of 14 amino acids. CDR3 sequence: CASSFERTPYEQYF. The DNA of the CDR3 is TGCGCCAGCAGCTTTGAACGGACCCCCTACGAGCAGTACTTC.

The V and J genes are TRBV5-5 and TRBJ1-3; D is uncertain. This CDR3 region has 14 residues. CDR1 is SGHKS, CDR2 YYEKEE, per germline (reference sequence). Trimming removed 0 bases at V and 3 bases at J, with 7 bases between. As DNA, the CDR3 is TGTGCCAGCAGCTTGGCCCAATTTGGAAACACCATATATTTT. It encodes CASSLAQFGNTIYF.

The J gene is TRBJ2-7, the V gene TRBV5-1; D is undetermined. Germline V gene data show CDR1 as SGHRS and CDR2 as YFSETQ. CDR3 length: 11 amino acids. Trimming left V 2 bases short and J 3 bases short, with 3 bases between. CDR3 sequence: CASSFNYEQYF. Here the CDR3 DNA reads TGCGCCAGCAGCTTTAACTACGAGCAGTACTTC.

The genes are TRBV12-5 and TRBJ2-3; D gene ambiguous. The germline V gene encodes CDR1 LGHNT and CDR2 FRNRAP. The length of the CDR3 is 15 residues. The V end lost 6 bases, the J end lost 2 bases, and 15 bases lay between the germline ends. The CDR3 coding sequence is TGTGCTAGTGGACTCGTACGGACGTACACAGATACGCAGTATTTT. This codes for CASGLVRTYTDTQYF.

This clone showed up just once. The chain combines TRBV27 with TRBJ1-1; D uncertain. Germline V gene sequence: CDR1 MNHEY, CDR2 SMNVEV (reference sequence). The CDR3 is 13 residues long. V lost 3 bases and J lost 4, with 9 bases in between. The CDR3 sequence is CASSFRVGTEAFF. CDR3 nucleotides: TGTGCCAGCAGTTTCCGTGTCGGCACTGAAGCTTTCTTT.

The chain couples TRBV28 to TRBJ1-1, with D perhaps TRBD1 (5 bases). Germline loops: CDR1 MDHEN, CDR2 SYDVKM. This CDR3 comprises 13 residues. V lost 7 bases to trimming and J lost 5 bases, with 14 bases between them. The CDR3 protein is CASTLREGTEAFF. CDR3 sequence (DNA): TGTGCCAGCACCCTGCGGGAGGGGACTGAAGCTTTCTTT.

The rearrangement uses TRBV11-3 and TRBJ2-5; D call uncertain. Germline CDR1 and CDR2: SGHNT and YENEEA. The CDR3 is 14 residues long. Trimming cost V 1 base and J 3 bases, with 9 bases left between them. In DNA, the CDR3 is TGTGCCAGCAGCTTAGGGGCAAAGGAAGAGACCCAGTACTTC. It codes for CASSLGAKEETQYF.

The rearrangement joins TRBV30 to TRBJ1-1; possibly TRBD1 for D (5 bases). CDR1 and CDR2 from the germline V gene are GTSNPN and SVGIG (reference sequence). V was trimmed by 1 base and J by 4 bases, leaving 13 bases between them. The CDR3 spans 14 residues. The CDR3: CAWSDPGGGTEAFF. The CDR3 nucleotides are TGTGCCTGGAGTGATCCGGGGGGAGGCACTGAAGCTTTCTTT.

CDR3 protein: CASRIFRGDTYEQYF. The CDR3, as DNA: TGTGCCAGCAGGATCTTTAGGGGGGACACCTACGAGCAGTACTTC. The rearrangement links TRBV6-5 to TRBJ2-7, with D possibly being TRBD1 or TRBD2 (6 bases each). Germline CDR1 is MNHEY and CDR2 is SVGAGI. The CDR3 length is 15 residues. Trimming took 6 bases from V and 2 from J, leaving 17 bases between them.

The chain carries TRBV6-6 and TRBJ2-7, with D maybe TRBD1 (6 bases). This CDR3 region has 15 residues. V was trimmed by 7 bases and J by 0 bases, leaving 16 bases between them. Germline values: CDR1 MNHNY, CDR2 SVGAGI (reference sequence). CDR3 DNA: TGTGCCAGCAAGGGTAGACAGGCCAGCTCCTACGAGCAGTACTTC. Amino acids: CASKGRQASSYEQYF.

J is TRBJ2-5 and V is TRBV5-1, with D tentatively TRBD1 or TRBD2 (6 bases each). V lost 3 bases, J lost 2 bases, and 11 bases lay in between. This CDR3 has 14 amino acids. Germline V gives CDR1 SGHRS, CDR2 YFSETQ. CDR3 amino acids: CASSSGGGQETQYF. In DNA form, the CDR3 reads TGCGCCAGCAGCTCCGGAGGGGGACAAGAGACCCAGTACTTC.

The V and J genes are TRBV5-4 and TRBJ2-3; 7 nucleotides line up with TRBD2. Germline CDR1 is SGHNT and CDR2 is YYREEE (reference sequence). V was pared by 1 base and J by 4 bases, with 6 bases of the junction left unmatched. CDR3 size: 15 residues. CDR3 DNA: TGTGCCAGCAGCTTGAAGGCGGGAGTGGCAGATACGCAGTATTTT. Protein: CASSLKAGVADTQYF.

CDR3 residues: CASSQSVNTEAFF. The CDR3 nucleotides are TGCGCCAGCAGCCAGTCCGTGAACACTGAAGCTTTCTTT. The rearrangement joins TRBV4-1 to TRBJ1-1; D remains ambiguous. The CDR3 consists of 13 residues. V was clipped by 3 bases and J by 0 bases, with 5 bases between them. CDR1 is MGHRA and CDR2 is YSYEKL in the germline V gene.

The V call is TRBV6-6, the J call TRBJ1-5; D perhaps matches TRBD1 (6 bases). V was cut by 5 bases and J by 2 bases, with 13 bases left in between. The germline gives CDR1 MNHNY, CDR2 SVGAGI (reference sequence). CDR3 length: 15 amino acids. This CDR3 reads CASSQQGTGNQPQHF. For the CDR3, the DNA is TGTGCCAGCAGTCAACAGGGTACGGGCAATCAGCCCCAGCATTTT.